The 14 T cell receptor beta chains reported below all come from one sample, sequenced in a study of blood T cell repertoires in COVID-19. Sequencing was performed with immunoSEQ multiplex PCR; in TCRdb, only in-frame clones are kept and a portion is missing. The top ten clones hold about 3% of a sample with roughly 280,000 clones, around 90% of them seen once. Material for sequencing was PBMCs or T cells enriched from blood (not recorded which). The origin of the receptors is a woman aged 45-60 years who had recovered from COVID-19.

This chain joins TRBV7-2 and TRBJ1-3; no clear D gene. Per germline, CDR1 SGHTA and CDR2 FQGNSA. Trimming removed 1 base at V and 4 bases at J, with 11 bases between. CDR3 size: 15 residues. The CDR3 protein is CASSLGWVGGNTIYF. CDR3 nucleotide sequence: TGTGCCAGCAGCTTAGGTTGGGTCGGGGGAAACACCATATATTTT.

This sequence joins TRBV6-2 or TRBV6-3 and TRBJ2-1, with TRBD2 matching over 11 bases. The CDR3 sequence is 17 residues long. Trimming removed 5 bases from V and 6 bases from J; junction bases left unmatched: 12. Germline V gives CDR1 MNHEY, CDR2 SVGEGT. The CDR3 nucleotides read TGTGCCAGCAGTAACCCCACGCGGCTAGCGGGAGGCAATGAGCAGTTCTTC. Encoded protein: CASSNPTRLAGGNEQFF.

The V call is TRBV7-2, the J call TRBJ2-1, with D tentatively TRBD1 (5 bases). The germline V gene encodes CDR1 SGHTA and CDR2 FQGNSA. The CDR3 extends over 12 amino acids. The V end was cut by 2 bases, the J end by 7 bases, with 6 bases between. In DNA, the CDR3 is TGTGCCAGCAGCTTACAGGGAAATGAGCAGTTCTTC. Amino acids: CASSLQGNEQFF.

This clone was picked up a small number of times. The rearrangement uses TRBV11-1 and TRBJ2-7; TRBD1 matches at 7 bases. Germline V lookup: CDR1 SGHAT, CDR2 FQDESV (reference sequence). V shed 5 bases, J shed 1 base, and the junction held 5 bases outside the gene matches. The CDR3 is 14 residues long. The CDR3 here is CASSRDSPSYEQYF. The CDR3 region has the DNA TGTGCCAGCAGCCGGGACAGCCCTTCCTACGAGCAGTACTTC.

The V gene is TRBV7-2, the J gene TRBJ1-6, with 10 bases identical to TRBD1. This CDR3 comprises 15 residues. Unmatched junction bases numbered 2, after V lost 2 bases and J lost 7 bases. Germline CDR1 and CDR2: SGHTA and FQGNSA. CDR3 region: CASSLMGQGNSPLHF. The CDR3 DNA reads TGTGCCAGCAGCTTAATGGGACAGGGGAATTCACCCCTCCACTTT. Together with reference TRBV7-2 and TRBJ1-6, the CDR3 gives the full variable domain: GAGVSQSPSNKVTEKGKDVELRCDPISGHTALYWYRQSLGQGLEFLIYFQGNSAPDKSGLPSDRFSAERTGGSVSTLTIQRTQQEDSAVYLCASSLMGQGNSPLHFGNGTRLTVT.

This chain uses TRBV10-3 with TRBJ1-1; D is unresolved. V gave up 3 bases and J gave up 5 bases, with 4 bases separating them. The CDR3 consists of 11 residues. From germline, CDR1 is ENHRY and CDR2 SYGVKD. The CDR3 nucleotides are TGTGCCATCAGTGAACTTACTGAAGCTTTCTTT. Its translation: CAISELTEAFF.

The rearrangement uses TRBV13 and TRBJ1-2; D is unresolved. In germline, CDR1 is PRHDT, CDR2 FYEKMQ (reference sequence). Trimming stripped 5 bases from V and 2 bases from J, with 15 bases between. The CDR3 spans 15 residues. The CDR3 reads CASSGYSGLNYGYTF. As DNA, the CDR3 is TGTGCCAGCAGCGGTTACAGCGGTCTAAACTATGGCTACACCTTC.

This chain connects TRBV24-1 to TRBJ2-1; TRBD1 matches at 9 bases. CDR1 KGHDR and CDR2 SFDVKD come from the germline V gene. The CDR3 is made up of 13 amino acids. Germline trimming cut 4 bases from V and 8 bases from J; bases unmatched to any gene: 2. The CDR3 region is CATSDRTGDEQFF. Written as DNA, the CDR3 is TGTGCCACCAGTGACCGGACAGGGGATGAGCAGTTCTTC.

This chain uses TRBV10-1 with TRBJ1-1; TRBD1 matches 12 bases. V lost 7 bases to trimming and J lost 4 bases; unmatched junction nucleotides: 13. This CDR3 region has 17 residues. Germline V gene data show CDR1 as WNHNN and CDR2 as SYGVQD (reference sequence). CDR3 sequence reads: CASTQRGGQGAGTEAFF. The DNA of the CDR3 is TGCGCCAGCACCCAGAGAGGGGGACAGGGGGCAGGCACTGAAGCTTTCTTT.

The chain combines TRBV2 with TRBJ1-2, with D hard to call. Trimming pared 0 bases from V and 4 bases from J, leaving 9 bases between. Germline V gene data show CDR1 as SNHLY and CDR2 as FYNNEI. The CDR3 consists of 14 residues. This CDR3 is CASSEAGVLYGYTF. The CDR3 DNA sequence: TGTGCCAGCAGTGAAGCAGGAGTCCTCTATGGCTACACCTTC.

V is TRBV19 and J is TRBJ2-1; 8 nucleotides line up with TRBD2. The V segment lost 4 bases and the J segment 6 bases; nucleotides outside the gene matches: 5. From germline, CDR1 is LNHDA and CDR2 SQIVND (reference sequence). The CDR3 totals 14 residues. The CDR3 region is CASSSGRSPNEQFF. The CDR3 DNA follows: TGTGCCAGTAGTAGCGGGAGGAGCCCCAATGAGCAGTTCTTC.

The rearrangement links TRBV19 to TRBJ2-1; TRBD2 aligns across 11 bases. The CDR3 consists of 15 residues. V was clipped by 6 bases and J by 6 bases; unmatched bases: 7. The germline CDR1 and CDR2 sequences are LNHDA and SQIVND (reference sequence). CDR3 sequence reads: CASRKLAGVSNEQFF. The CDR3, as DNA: TGTGCCAGTAGAAAACTAGCGGGAGTATCCAATGAGCAGTTCTTC.

The CDR3 protein is CASSGEGSGSYEQYF. CDR3 DNA: TGTGCCAGCAGTGGGGAGGGGAGTGGCTCCTACGAGCAGTACTTC. The chain combines TRBV27 with TRBJ2-7; 7 bases map to TRBD2. The length of the CDR3 is 15 residues. Germline assignment: CDR1 MNHEY and CDR2 SMNVEV (reference sequence). Trimming cost V 5 bases and J 0 bases; bases outside gene matches: 7.

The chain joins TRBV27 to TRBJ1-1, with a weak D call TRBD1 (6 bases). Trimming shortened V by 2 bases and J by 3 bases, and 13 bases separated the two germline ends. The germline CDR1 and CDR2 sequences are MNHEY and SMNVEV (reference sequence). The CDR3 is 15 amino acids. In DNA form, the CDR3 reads TGTGCCAGCAGTTTAAACAGGGAATGGGACACTGAAGCTTTCTTT. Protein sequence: CASSLNREWDTEAFF.